These T cell receptor beta chains were read from a single sample in a study of cytomegalovirus exposure and HLA in healthy donors. Here immunoSEQ multiplex PCR was the method, and the copy in TCRdb shows in-frame clones only, minus some. The sample includes about 100,000 clones, about 85% of them seen just once. The material sequenced was PBMCs. Receptors were obtained from a woman in her late teens or twenties in good health and CMV-seronegative. The CDR3 runs from the conserved cysteine through the conserved F or W. The D gene is left open where the match is weak. The size of a clone is reported for some rows only, either as once, few or many, or as a class for expanded clones.

v_call,j_call,clone_size,d_call,cdr3_aa,cdr3_nt
TRBV5-1,TRBJ1-1,.,.,CASSLAVSNTEAFF,TGCGCCAGCAGCTTGGCGGTTTCGAACACTGAAGCTTTCTTT
TRBV4-1,TRBJ2-7,.,.,CASSQGLVSSAYEQYF,TGCGCCAGCAGCCAAGGACTTGTCTCATCCGCCTACGAGCAGTACTTC
TRBV5-4,TRBJ2-3,once,TRBD2,CASSLGTSTADTQYF,TGTGCCAGCAGCCTCGGGACTAGCACGGCAGATACGCAGTATTTT
TRBV30,TRBJ1-6,.,.,CAGGLWQFNSPLHF,TGTGCCGGCGGTCTCTGGCAGTTTAATTCACCCCTCCACTTT
TRBV7-6,TRBJ2-7,.,TRBD1,CASSLGQPYEQYF,TGTGCCAGCAGCTTGGGACAGCCCTACGAGCAGTACTTC
TRBV19,TRBJ1-2,.,.,CASSSVQGRDGYTF,TGTGCCAGTTCCAGTGTACAGGGCCGGGACGGCTACACCTTC
TRBV5-6,TRBJ2-7,.,.,CASSLPGRTYEQYF,TGTGCCAGCAGCCTGCCCGGGAGAACCTACGAGCAGTACTTC
TRBV19,TRBJ2-7,.,TRBD2,CASSPSGGPAYEQYF,TGTGCCAGTAGTCCAAGCGGGGGGCCAGCCTACGAGCAGTACTTC
TRBV9,TRBJ1-2,.,TRBD1,CASSNPGTVGYTF,TGTGCCAGCAGCAACCCGGGGACAGTTGGCTACACCTTC
TRBV5-4,TRBJ2-7,once,TRBD1,CASSTRDRGGSYEQYF,TGTGCCAGCAGCACCCGGGACAGGGGAGGCTCCTACGAGCAGTACTTC
TRBV6-4,TRBJ2-3,many,TRBD1,CASSDGTGTDTQYF,TGTGCCAGCAGTGACGGGACAGGCACAGATACGCAGTATTTT
TRBV9,TRBJ2-7,.,.,CASSVDFGTSYEQYF,TGTGCCAGCAGCGTAGATTTTGGCACGTCCTACGAGCAGTACTTC
TRBV4-1,TRBJ2-3,.,TRBD1,CASSQVGGQGARTDTQYF,TGCGCCAGCAGCCAAGTCGGAGGACAGGGGGCGAGGACAGATACGCAGTATTTT
TRBV5-1,TRBJ1-5,.,TRBD1,CASSTGLNQPQHF,TGCGCCAGCTCGACAGGGTTAAATCAGCCCCAGCATTTT
TRBV13,TRBJ1-4,.,.,CASSTATGGKLFF,TGTGCCAGCAGCACCGCGACGGGTGGAAAACTGTTTTTT
TRBV7-3,TRBJ1-2,.,.,CASSYGGLDGYTF,TGTGCCAGCAGCTACGGGGGATTGGATGGCTACACCTTC
TRBV5-6,TRBJ2-2,few,.,CASQRERGGELFF,TGTGCCAGTCAACGGGAACGGGGAGGGGAGCTGTTTTTT
TRBV10-3,TRBJ1-1,few,.,CAISEKQLSTEAFF,TGTGCCATCAGTGAAAAACAGTTAAGCACTGAAGCTTTCTTT
TRBV25-1,TRBJ2-5,few,.,CASSPTGGPETQYF,TGTGCCAGCAGTCCGACTGGCGGTCCAGAGACCCAGTACTTC
TRBV5-4,TRBJ1-4,.,TRBD1,CASTSLKTGRPEKLFF,TGTGCCAGCACCTCCTTGAAGACAGGGCGTCCGGAAAAACTGTTTTTT
TRBV19,TRBJ2-7,many,TRBD2,CASSPGLVGGTYEQYF,TGTGCCAGTAGTCCTGGACTAGTTGGGGGAACCTACGAGCAGTACTTC
TRBV7-2,TRBJ1-1,.,.,CASSLVTGLNTEAFF,TGTGCCAGCAGCTTAGTAACAGGACTGAACACTGAAGCTTTCTTT
TRBV9,TRBJ1-3,.,.,CASSPGAGSGNTIYF,TGTGCCAGCAGCCCGGGAGCCGGCTCTGGAAACACCATATATTTT
TRBV5-1,TRBJ1-2,.,.,CASSLQGREYGYTF,TGCGCCAGCAGCTTGCAGGGGCGCGAGTATGGCTACACCTTC
TRBV27,TRBJ1-6,few,.,CASSSPGTNSPLHF,TGTGCCAGCAGTTCGCCCGGTACCAATTCACCCCTCCACTTT
TRBV7-9,TRBJ2-7,.,.,CASSLAWSGKVDEQYF,TGTGCCAGCAGCTTAGCGTGGTCAGGGAAGGTCGACGAGCAGTACTTC
TRBV5-5,TRBJ1-2,.,.,CASSLIQGNGYTF,TGTGCCAGCAGCTTGATCCAGGGAAATGGCTACACCTTC
TRBV5-8,TRBJ1-5,.,TRBD1,CASSPGQGRSGQPQHF,TGTGCCAGCAGCCCGGGACAGGGAAGATCAGGTCAGCCCCAGCATTTT
TRBV7-9,TRBJ2-2,.,.,CASSLSGLQGGTGELFF,TGTGCCAGCAGCTTGTCTGGCTTGCAGGGAGGCACCGGGGAGCTGTTTTTT
TRBV30,TRBJ2-2,once,TRBD1,CAWSSRTGWTGELFF,TGTGCCTGGAGTAGTAGGACAGGGTGGACCGGGGAGCTGTTTTTT
TRBV27,TRBJ2-7,.,TRBD2,CASSPGTSGGSSYEQYF,TGTGCCAGCAGTCCTGGGACTAGCGGGGGGAGCTCCTACGAGCAGTACTTC
TRBV9,TRBJ1-3,.,.,CASSISGGSGNTIYF,TGTGCCAGCAGCATTTCGGGGGGGTCTGGAAACACCATATATTTT
TRBV10-1,TRBJ1-1,.,.,CASQEAGAPNTEAFF,TGCGCCAGCCAAGAAGCAGGGGCCCCGAACACTGAAGCTTTCTTT
TRBV1,TRBJ2-3,.,.,CTSSRGGGRTDTQYF,TGCACCAGCAGCCGAGGTGGCGGGCGCACAGATACGCAGTATTTT
TRBV7-9,TRBJ1-3,.,.,CAGNREDGNTIYF,TGTGCCGGAAACAGGGAAGATGGAAACACCATATATTTT
TRBV6-1,TRBJ2-6,.,.,CASSLDRTGANVLTF,TGTGCCAGCAGCCTCGACAGAACTGGGGCCAACGTCCTGACTTTC
TRBV6-6,TRBJ2-1,.,TRBD1,CASNPGQGPNNEQFF,TGTGCCAGCAATCCTGGACAGGGCCCCAACAATGAGCAGTTCTTC
TRBV9,TRBJ1-1,.,.,CASAVGMNTEAFF,TGTGCCAGCGCGGTCGGGATGAACACTGAAGCTTTCTTT
TRBV7-9,TRBJ1-5,.,.,CASSSDSLYSNQPQHF,TGTGCCAGCAGTTCGGACAGCCTATATAGCAATCAGCCCCAGCATTTT
TRBV7-6,TRBJ2-2,.,.,CASSFVGLANTGELFF,TGTGCCAGCAGCTTCGTTGGGCTCGCGAACACCGGGGAGCTGTTTTTT
TRBV10-2,TRBJ2-2,.,TRBD1,CASSESGQGTGELFF,TGCGCCAGCAGTGAGTCAGGACAGGGCACCGGGGAGCTGTTTTTT
TRBV30,TRBJ2-7,.,TRBD1,CAWGRVPAQQGAGGEYEQYF,TGTGCCTGGGGTCGCGTCCCCGCACAACAGGGGGCCGGGGGAGAATACGAGCAGTACTTC
TRBV7-3,TRBJ1-2,.,TRBD1,CASSATGRGGYTF,TGTGCCAGCAGCGCGACAGGGAGAGGAGGCTACACCTTC
TRBV5-1,TRBJ2-1,once,TRBD2,CASSLVLAGNNEQFF,TGCGCCAGCAGCTTGGTGCTAGCGGGGAACAATGAGCAGTTCTTC
TRBV5-4,TRBJ1-4,once,TRBD1,CASRPGQENEKLFF,TGTGCCAGCAGACCGGGACAGGAAAATGAAAAACTGTTTTTT
TRBV9,TRBJ2-7,.,TRBD1,CASSTTGQTYEQYF,TGTGCCAGCAGCACTACGGGACAGACCTACGAGCAGTACTTC